Shown below are 25 T cell receptor beta chains from a single sample sequenced in a study of a mutant IDH1 vaccine in newly diagnosed glioma. Their antigens remain unidentified. Some clones are missing from TCRdb's copy, which holds only in-frame ones; the method was immunoSEQ multiplex PCR. The sample carries some 40,000 clones, about four fifths recorded once. Regarding time point: week 23, last vaccination. Vaccination comprised doses that each held 300 ug of mutant IDH1 20-mer peptide, plus topical imiquimod. The sequences come from PBMCs, collected from a glioma patient whose treatment included an IDH1 peptide vaccine. The receptors shown here come from a man aged 35 to 55 with glioma.

This chain uses TRBV7-9 with TRBJ2-5, with D unclear. TRBJ2-7 explains the end of the DNA better; the J call may be wrong. CDR1 is SEHNR, CDR2 FQNEAQ, per germline (reference sequence). The CDR3 is 15 residues long. As DNA, the CDR3 is TGTGCCAGCAGCCCCAATTCAGGTTCGTACTACGAGCAGTACTTC. Its protein is CASSPNSGSYYEQYF.

This chain connects TRBV10-3 to TRBJ2-3; 11 nucleotides line up with TRBD2. Looked up from germline, CDR1 is ENHRY and CDR2 is SYGVKD. V was pared by 6 bases and J by 3 bases, with 11 bases of the junction left unmatched. The CDR3 consists of 17 residues. CDR3 in amino acids: CAISVPLAGGGTDTQYF. DNA of the CDR3: TGTGCCATCAGCGTCCCGCTAGCGGGGGGTGGTACAGATACGCAGTATTTT.

The V call is TRBV9, the J call TRBJ2-2; possible D gene TRBD2, 6 bases. The length of the CDR3 is 20 residues. Germline V gene data show CDR1 as SGDLS and CDR2 as YYNGEE. Trimming cost V 4 bases and J 1 base, with 26 bases left between them. CDR3 residues: CASSPISRSKAGLNTGELFF. The CDR3 bases are TGTGCCAGCAGCCCGATAAGTAGAAGCAAGGCGGGGCTGAACACCGGGGAGCTGTTTTTT.

This chain connects TRBV30 to TRBJ1-4; weak D call: TRBD1 (5 bases). The CDR3 runs 14 residues. The germline V and J ends were trimmed by 2 bases and 8 bases, with 15 bases remaining between them. Germline lookup yields CDR1 GTSNPN and CDR2 SVGIG (reference sequence). The CDR3 bases are TGTGCCTGGAGTCATGAGGGGAGAAAGGAAAAACTGTTTTTT. Translating gives CAWSHEGRKEKLFF.

Notes on this clone: Other DNA sequences in the sample encode the same CDR3. The CDR3 region is CASSISSNQPQHF. CDR3 coding DNA: TGTGCCAGTAGTATCTCTAGCAATCAGCCCCAGCATTTT. The chain uses TRBV19 and TRBJ1-5; D not certain. Germline V gene data show CDR1 as LNHDA and CDR2 as SQIVND (reference sequence). The CDR3 is 13 residues long. The V gene lost 3 bases and the J gene lost 0 bases, with 3 bases spanning the gap. Full variable domain (rest looked up from reference TRBV19 and TRBJ1-5): DGGITQSPKYLFRKEGQNVTLSCEQNLNHDAMYWYRQDPGQGLRLIYYSQIVNDFQKGDIAEGYSVSREKKESFPLTVTSAQKNPTAFYLCASSISSNQPQHFGDGTRLSIL.

This clone has just one count. The V gene is TRBV19, the J gene TRBJ2-1; the match to TRBD2 covers 8 bases. Germline CDR1 LNHDA, CDR2 SQIVND (reference sequence). The CDR3 length is 15 residues. V trimming: 2 bases; J trimming: 4 bases; junction bases outside the gene matches: 4. CDR3: CASSIMGLDYNEQFF. The CDR3 DNA is TGTGCCAGTAGTATAATGGGACTAGATTACAATGAGCAGTTCTTC.

The chain uses TRBV7-2 and TRBJ2-3, with 7 bases identical to TRBD1. Germline V gene lookup returns CDR1 SGHTA and CDR2 FQGNSA. V trimming: 4 bases; J trimming: 0 bases; junction bases outside the gene matches: 4. The CDR3 runs 15 residues. CDR3 region: CASSSQGYSTDTQYF. For the CDR3, the DNA is TGTGCCAGCAGCTCACAGGGGTATAGCACAGATACGCAGTATTTT.

The J gene is TRBJ2-5, the V gene TRBV28, with D hard to call. V was pared by 6 bases and J by 5 bases, with 13 bases between. The CDR3 sequence is 13 residues long. CDR1 and CDR2 from the germline V gene are MDHEN and SYDVKM. The CDR3 reads CASSFQEKETQYF. The CDR3 DNA sequence: TGTGCCAGCAGCTTTCAGGAGAAGGAGACCCAGTACTTC.

The chain has TRBV9 and TRBJ2-1; D may be TRBD2 (6 bases). V lost 4 bases to trimming and J lost 0 bases, with 14 bases between them. Germline values: CDR1 SGDLS, CDR2 YYNGEE. There are 16 residues in the CDR3. The DNA for the CDR3 is TGTGCCAGCAGCCTAATAAGCGGGTTCTCCTACAATGAGCAGTTCTTC. It encodes CASSLISGFSYNEQFF.

This sequence joins TRBV6-5 and TRBJ2-7; TRBD1 matches at 9 bases. CDR3 size: 15 residues. CDR1 MNHEY and CDR2 SVGAGI come from the germline V gene. V trimming: 2 bases; J trimming: 3 bases; junction bases outside the gene matches: 5. The CDR3 DNA reads as TGTGCCAGCAGTTACCCCGGACAGGGGTACTACGAGCAGTACTTC. As protein: CASSYPGQGYYEQYF.

V usage is TRBV7-3 and J usage is TRBJ1-1; D gene ambiguous. Between the trimmed V and J ends, which lost 3 bases and 4 bases, there was a span of 9 bases. The length of the CDR3 is 13 residues. Germline CDR1 reads SGHTA; CDR2 reads FQGTGA. The CDR3 here is CASSFLGITEAFF. The CDR3 region has the DNA TGTGCCAGCAGCTTCTTGGGGATCACTGAAGCTTTCTTT.

This chain connects TRBV6-5 to TRBJ1-5, with D unresolved. The CDR3 loop spans 13 amino acids. CDR1 MNHEY and CDR2 SVGAGI come from the germline V gene. The V gene lost 0 bases and the J gene lost 3 bases, with 3 bases spanning the gap. This chain's CDR3 is CASSYSDNQPQHF. The CDR3 coding sequence is TGTGCCAGCAGTTACTCGGACAATCAGCCCCAGCATTTT.

This clone was observed a single time. The rearrangement links TRBV6-6 to TRBJ1-2; 10 bases match TRBD1. CDR3 size: 13 residues. V lost 5 bases, J lost 6 bases, and 3 bases stayed unmatched. Germline loops: CDR1 MNHNY, CDR2 SVGAGI (reference sequence). The CDR3: CASSVTGGDGYTF. The CDR3 DNA sequence: TGTGCCAGCAGTGTGACAGGGGGCGATGGCTACACCTTC.

This clone turned up a few times. The rearrangement links TRBV30 to TRBJ2-1; TRBD2 matches at 9 bases. The CDR3 has 16 amino acids. Germline CDR1 and CDR2: GTSNPN and SVGIG (reference sequence). The V segment lost 8 bases and the J segment 4 bases; nucleotides outside the gene matches: 15. The CDR3 sequence: CALRPLTSGPYNEQFF. The CDR3, as DNA: TGTGCCCTCCGCCCTCTTACTAGCGGGCCTTACAATGAGCAGTTCTTC. Filled out from reference TRBV30 and TRBJ2-1, the complete variable domain reads SQTIHQWPATLVQPVGSPLSLECTVEGTSNPNLYWYRQAAGRGLQLLFYSVGIGQISSEVPQNLSASRPQDRQFILSSKKLLLSDSGFYLCALRPLTSGPYNEQFFGPGTRLTVL.

This chain uses TRBV6-5 with TRBJ1-1, with TRBD1 matching 9 bases. V shed 6 bases and J 7 bases; nucleotides not matched to a gene: 6. Germline CDR1 and CDR2: MNHEY and SVGAGI. The CDR3 extends over 13 amino acids. CDR3 DNA: TGTGCCAGCAGCTGGACAGGGGCCGTTGAAGCTTTCTTT. It translates to CASSWTGAVEAFF.

The gene calls are TRBV7-9 and TRBJ2-2; 9 positions match TRBD2. This CDR3 comprises 14 residues. The germline V gene encodes CDR1 SEHNR and CDR2 FQNEAQ (reference sequence). The trim removed 7 bases at V and 1 base at J, leaving 1 base unmatched. The CDR3 DNA is TGTGCCAGCAAACTAGCGGGGAACACCGGGGAGCTGTTTTTT. This gives the protein CASKLAGNTGELFF.

J is TRBJ1-5 and V is TRBV30; TRBD1 might be the D (5 bases). Trimming took 0 bases from V and 4 from J, leaving 10 bases between them. CDR3 size: 14 residues. Germline V gene data show CDR1 as GTSNPN and CDR2 as SVGIG (reference sequence). The CDR3 spells CAWSVRGGNQPQHF. Written as DNA, the CDR3 is TGTGCCTGGAGTGTACGGGGCGGAAATCAGCCCCAGCATTTT.

The rearrangement joins TRBV6-1 to TRBJ2-1; the D is unclear. The CDR3 extends over 13 amino acids. The germline V gene has CDR1 MNHNS and CDR2 SASEGT. V lost 4 bases and J 4 bases, leaving 8 bases between the germline ends. CDR3: CASSVVRYNEQFF. CDR3 bases: TGTGCCAGCAGTGTTGTCAGATACAATGAGCAGTTCTTC.

The chain links TRBV7-6 to TRBJ2-3; D is undetermined. From germline, CDR1 is SGHVS and CDR2 FNYEAQ. This CDR3 spans 13 amino acids. Trimming pared 0 bases from V and 6 bases from J, leaving 7 bases between. The CDR3 sequence: CASSLAPGDTQYF. The CDR3 DNA follows: TGTGCCAGCAGCTTAGCCCCCGGGGATACGCAGTATTTT.

V and J are TRBV6-1 and TRBJ2-7; 7 nucleotides match TRBD1. After removal of 11 bases from V and 9 bases from J, the junction contained 10 bases not matched to a gene. The CDR3 spans 11 residues. Germline assignment: CDR1 MNHNS and CDR2 SASEGT. This CDR3 is CAGGTGVGQYF. Written as DNA, the CDR3 is TGTGCCGGGGGAACAGGGGTCGGGCAGTACTTC.

The CDR3 reads CASSPVGGAGTQYF. The CDR3 DNA sequence: TGTGCCAGCAGCCCTGTAGGCGGGGCGGGGACCCAGTACTTC. The chain combines TRBV11-2 with TRBJ2-5, with D maybe TRBD2 (6 bases). The length of the CDR3 is 14 residues. Between the trimmed V and J ends, which lost 5 bases and 7 bases, there was a span of 17 bases. Germline V gene data show CDR1 as SGHAT and CDR2 as FQNNGV.

This chain links TRBV7-3 with TRBJ1-5, with D maybe TRBD1 (5 bases). In germline, CDR1 is SGHTA, CDR2 FQGTGA. V was trimmed by 0 bases and J by 9 bases, leaving 18 bases between them. The CDR3 consists of 16 residues. DNA for the CDR3: TGTGCCAGCAGCTTAACCGCCGGGGGACCGAGCTGGCCCCAGCATTTT. Its protein is CASSLTAGGPSWPQHF. Based on the CDR3 plus reference TRBV7-3 and TRBJ1-5, the full variable domain is GAGVSQTPSNKVTEKGKYVELRCDPISGHTALYWYRQSLGQGPEFLIYFQGTGAADDSGLPNDRFFAVRPEGSVSTLKIQRTERGDSAVYLCASSLTAGGPSWPQHFGDGTRLSIL.

The CDR3 sequence: CASSRGLAGELFF. DNA for the CDR3: TGTGCCAGCAGCCGGGGGCTGGCCGGGGAGCTGTTTTTT. The rearrangement joins TRBV11-2 to TRBJ2-2; D possibly uses TRBD1 or TRBD2 (6 bases each). V shed 5 bases and J shed 6 bases, with 10 bases lying between them. The germline CDR1 and CDR2 sequences are SGHAT and FQNNGV. The CDR3 has 13 amino acids.

The genes are TRBV18 and TRBJ2-5; the D gene could be TRBD1 or TRBD2 (5 bases each). Germline V gene lookup returns CDR1 KGHSH and CDR2 LQKENI. This CDR3 region has 14 residues. V was trimmed by 4 bases and J by 4 bases, leaving 13 bases between them. CDR3 sequence reads: CASSQKGTLETQYF. The CDR3 DNA is TGTGCCAGCTCACAAAAAGGGACCCTAGAGACCCAGTACTTC.

This chain joins TRBV11-3 and TRBJ2-7; 8 bases map to TRBD2. The V and J ends lost 5 bases and 4 bases, in that order; junction bases with no gene match: 7. Looked up from germline, CDR1 is SGHNT and CDR2 is YENEEA. The CDR3 length is 14 residues. CDR3 coding DNA: TGTGCCAGCAGCCCCCCCGGGAGGGGTTACGAGCAGTACTTC. This gives the protein CASSPPGRGYEQYF. The full variable domain, rest sourced from reference TRBV11-3 and TRBJ2-7, is EAGVVQSPRYKIIEKKQPVAFWCNPISGHNTLYWYLQNLGQGPELLIRYENEEAVDDSQLPKDRFSAERLKGVDSTLKIQPAELGDSAVYLCASSPPGRGYEQYFGPGTRLTVT.